This entry lists 30 T cell receptor beta chains sequenced from one sample in a study of CXCR3-negative and CXCR3-positive naive CD8 T cells. The authors prepared UMI-labeled TRB cDNA libraries by 5' RACE. TCRdb re-called the 5' RACE reads; one entry per CDR3 protein, DNA not given. The ten most abundant clones cover around 1.6% of a sample with roughly 40,000 distinct CDR3 sequences. Sequenced sample: naive CXCR3- CD8+ T cells from blood. Subset meaning: CD45RO-CCR7+CD27+CD95- naive CD8+ T cells lacking CXCR3 (TNR3-). All receptors come from a human donor in good health. Some clones in this sample may be carry-over from other donors' samples.

The genes are TRBV21-1 and TRBJ2-2; the TRBD1 assignment by TCRdb is unverifiable without DNA. TRBV21-1 is shown as a pseudogene. CDR3 length: 14 residues. The CDR3 sequence is CASSIPQDTGELFF.

The genes are TRBV25-1 and TRBJ2-7; TCRdb designates TRBD1, a call that cannot be tested without DNA. In germline, CDR1 is MGHDK, CDR2 SYGVNS. The CDR3 has 12 residues. Here the CDR3 reads CAIADRKNEQYF.

The J gene is TRBJ2-1, the V gene TRBV27; TCRdb's D call of TRBD1 is untestable without DNA. Germline-derived CDR1 and CDR2 are MNHEY and SMNVEV (reference sequence). CDR3 size: 13 residues. Here the CDR3 reads CASSFGGWNEQFF.

The chain recombines TRBV29-1 with TRBJ1-2; TCRdb's assignment of TRBD1 cannot be checked, as there is no DNA. The CDR3 contains 12 residues. Germline V gene lookup returns CDR1 SQVTM and CDR2 ANQGSEA. The CDR3 loop is CSVPGTRYGNTF.

The chain joins TRBV15 to TRBJ1-4. This CDR3 has 15 amino acids. From germline, CDR1 is LNHNV and CDR2 YYDKDF (reference sequence). CDR3 protein: CATSRELSTNEKLFF.

CDR3 loop: CSVAGTGDSYEQYF. The chain combines TRBV29-1 with TRBJ2-7; no DNA is available, so the TRBD1 call from TCRdb remains unchecked. Germline V lookup: CDR1 SQVTM, CDR2 ANQGSEA. The CDR3 is 14 residues long.

J is TRBJ1-2 and V is TRBV28; TCRdb names TRBD1, which stays unverified in the absence of DNA. Germline CDR1 is MDHEN and CDR2 is SYDVKM. The CDR3 spans 13 residues. The CDR3 is CASGRTRGYGYTF.

The chain uses TRBV7-9 and TRBJ2-7. The germline gives CDR1 SEHNR, CDR2 FQNEAQ (reference sequence). The CDR3 has 13 residues. CDR3 protein: CASSLEPAYEQYF.

J is TRBJ2-7 and V is TRBV3-1. Germline assignment: CDR1 LGHDT and CDR2 YNNKEL (reference sequence). The CDR3 extends over 16 amino acids. This CDR3 is CASSQALRGLNYEQYF.

CDR3 amino acids: CASSFGETGELFF. The chain couples TRBV28 to TRBJ2-2. This CDR3 region has 13 residues. Per the germline V gene, CDR1 is MDHEN and CDR2 is SYDVKM. Full variable domain (outside the CDR3, taken from reference TRBV28 and TRBJ2-2): DVKVTQSSRYLVKRTGEKVFLECVQDMDHENMFWYRQDPGLGLRLIYFSYDVKMKEKGDIPEGYSVSREKKERFSLILESASTNQTSMYLCASSFGETGELFFGEGSRLTVL.

The rearrangement links TRBV29-1 to TRBJ2-3; TCRdb calls TRBD2, which cannot be checked without DNA. The CDR3 has 14 residues. Germline loops: CDR1 SQVTM, CDR2 ANQGSEA. The CDR3 is CSAGGGSGSDTQYF.

The rearrangement joins TRBV28 to TRBJ2-7; TCRdb returns TRBD2, unconfirmable since there is no DNA. This CDR3 has 15 amino acids. Per germline, CDR1 MDHEN and CDR2 SYDVKM. The CDR3 here is CASSLVTSGKYEQYF.

This rearrangement joins TRBV6-6 to TRBJ1-4; TCRdb calls TRBD1, which cannot be checked without DNA. The germline CDR1 and CDR2 sequences are MNHNY and SVGAGI (reference sequence). This CDR3 region has 15 residues. The CDR3 loop reads CASSYLGAENEKLFF.

The chain couples TRBV6-5 to TRBJ1-1. The CDR3 has 11 residues. Germline V gene lookup returns CDR1 MNHEY and CDR2 SVGAGI. CDR3 loop: CASSYEGEAFF.

V is TRBV7-9 and J is TRBJ2-7; without DNA, the TCRdb call of TRBD2 cannot be checked. Looked up from germline, CDR1 is SEHNR and CDR2 is FQNEAQ (reference sequence). This CDR3 region has 16 residues. The CDR3 loop is CASSHPRLAGGYEQYF. Full variable domain (missing parts from reference TRBV7-9 and TRBJ2-7): DTGVSQNPRHKITKRGQNVTFRCDPISEHNRLYWYRQTLGQGPEFLTYFQNEAQLEKSRLLSDRFSAERPKGSFSTLEIQRTEQGDSAMYLCASSHPRLAGGYEQYFGPGTRLTVT.

The genes are TRBV27 and TRBJ2-7; TCRdb calls TRBD2, which cannot be checked without DNA. CDR1 is MNHEY and CDR2 is SMNVEV in the germline V gene (reference sequence). This CDR3 contains 18 residues. Here the CDR3 reads CASSPAGETGVLLYEQYF.

This chain joins TRBV12-3 or TRBV12-4 and TRBJ2-7; TCRdb gives TRBD1 as the D gene, but with no DNA this cannot be confirmed. The CDR3 contains 13 residues. The CDR3 reads CASRQGASDEQYF.

The CDR3 loop reads CASSVRSPNTGELFF. The J gene is TRBJ2-2, the V gene TRBV9. Germline V gene lookup returns CDR1 SGDLS and CDR2 YYNGEE. The CDR3 runs to 15 residues.

The chain employs TRBV14 and TRBJ1-1. The CDR3 totals 14 residues. Per the germline V gene, CDR1 is SGHDN and CDR2 is FVKESK. CDR3 sequence: CASSQVQKNTEAFF.

This chain links TRBV12-3 or TRBV12-4 with TRBJ1-1. The CDR3 has 11 residues. The CDR3 sequence is CASSLGGEAFF.

This chain links TRBV7-3 with TRBJ2-2; lacking DNA, the TRBD1 call made by TCRdb goes unchecked. The length of the CDR3 is 14 residues. Germline V gene sequence: CDR1 SGHTA, CDR2 FQGTGA. The CDR3 sequence: CASSAGGASGELFF.

The chain joins TRBV4-3 to TRBJ2-7. CDR3 length: 15 residues. CDR1 is LGHNA and CDR2 is YSLEER in the germline V gene. CDR3: CASSQDAVNSYEQYF.

The chain combines TRBV29-1 with TRBJ2-1; TCRdb's D call of TRBD2 is untestable without DNA. CDR1 and CDR2 (germline): SQVTM, ANQGSEA. The CDR3 spans 14 residues. The CDR3 protein is CSVESGVTYNEQFF.

V gene TRBV29-1 combines with J gene TRBJ1-1. The CDR3 sequence is 13 residues long. Germline CDR1 is SQVTM and CDR2 is ANQGSEA. The CDR3 is CSVVGRANTEAFF.

The genes are TRBV29-1 and TRBJ2-1; the D gene TCRdb calls, TRBD1, cannot be checked with no DNA. This CDR3 is 12 amino acids long. The germline CDR1 and CDR2 sequences are SQVTM and ANQGSEA. CDR3 residues: CSVVGTYNEQFF.

The chain combines TRBV29-1 with TRBJ2-1; the TCRdb D gene call, TRBD1, has no DNA to confirm it. The germline V gene encodes CDR1 SQVTM and CDR2 ANQGSEA. This CDR3 is 11 amino acids long. The chain's CDR3 is CSVESRGGATF.

Measured by frequency, this clonotype is medium-sized (0.01 to 0.1%). This chain uses TRBV4-1 with TRBJ2-5. The CDR3 sequence is 13 residues long. From germline, CDR1 is MGHRA and CDR2 YSYEKL. The CDR3 loop reads CASSQLSEETQYF.

J is TRBJ2-1 and V is TRBV4-3; the TCRdb D gene call, TRBD2, has no DNA to confirm it. This CDR3 contains 18 residues. Germline V gene data show CDR1 as LGHNA and CDR2 as YSLEER. The chain's CDR3 is CASSQGGSGGAAYNEQFF.

This chain connects TRBV7-9 to TRBJ1-1; the D call from TCRdb, TRBD1, cannot be confirmed without DNA. There are 15 residues in the CDR3. Germline V gene lookup returns CDR1 SEHNR and CDR2 FQNEAQ (reference sequence). The CDR3 loop reads CASSQKQGAGTEAFF.

This chain connects TRBV25-1 to TRBJ2-3; the TRBD1 assignment by TCRdb is unverifiable without DNA. The germline V gene has CDR1 MGHDK and CDR2 SYGVNS. This CDR3 is 13 amino acids long. This CDR3 is CASSERERGRRYF.